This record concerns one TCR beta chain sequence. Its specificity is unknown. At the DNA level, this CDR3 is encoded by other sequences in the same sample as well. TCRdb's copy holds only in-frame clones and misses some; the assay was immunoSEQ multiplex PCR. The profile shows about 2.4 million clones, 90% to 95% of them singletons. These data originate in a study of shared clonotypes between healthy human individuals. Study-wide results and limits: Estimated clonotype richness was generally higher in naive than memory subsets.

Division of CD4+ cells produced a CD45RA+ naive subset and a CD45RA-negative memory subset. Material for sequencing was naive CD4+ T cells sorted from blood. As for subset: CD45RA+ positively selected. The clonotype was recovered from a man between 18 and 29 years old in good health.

The CDR3 DNA is TGTGCCAGCAGCTTGGTAGGACAGGGGAATGAAAAACTGTTTTTT. This gives the protein CASSLVGQGNEKLFF. The gene calls are TRBV5-4 and TRBJ1-4, with TRBD1 identical over 9 bases. The junction had 2 bases not matched to a gene; V was cut back by 0 bases and J by 5 bases. This CDR3 has 15 residues. CDR1 and CDR2 (germline): SGHNT, YYREEE (reference sequence).